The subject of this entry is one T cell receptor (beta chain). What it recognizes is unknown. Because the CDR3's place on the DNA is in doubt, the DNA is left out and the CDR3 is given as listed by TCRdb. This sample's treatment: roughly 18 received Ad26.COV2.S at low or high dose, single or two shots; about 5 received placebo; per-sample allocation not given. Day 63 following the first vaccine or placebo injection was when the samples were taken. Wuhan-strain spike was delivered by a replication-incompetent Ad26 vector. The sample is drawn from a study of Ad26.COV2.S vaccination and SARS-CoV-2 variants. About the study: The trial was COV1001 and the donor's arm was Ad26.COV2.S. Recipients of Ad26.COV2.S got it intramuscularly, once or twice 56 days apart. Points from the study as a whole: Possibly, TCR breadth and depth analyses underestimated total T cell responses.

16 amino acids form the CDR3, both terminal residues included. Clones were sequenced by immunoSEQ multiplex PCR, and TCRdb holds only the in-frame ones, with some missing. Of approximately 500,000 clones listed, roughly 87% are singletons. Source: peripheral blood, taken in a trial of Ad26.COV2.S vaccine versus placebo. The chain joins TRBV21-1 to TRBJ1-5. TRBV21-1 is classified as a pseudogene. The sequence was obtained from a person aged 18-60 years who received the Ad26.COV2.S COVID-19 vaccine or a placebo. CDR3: CASRSRWGSGNQPQHF.